This is a list of T cell receptor beta chains from one sample in a study of response to subunit inactivated influenza vaccine. One entry per CDR3 protein results from TCRdb running MiXCR on the RT-PCR reads. The table lists roughly 180,000 distinct CDR3 sequences, 7.5% to 10% of them singletons. This sample comprised non-naive T cells sorted from PBMCs, obtained on the day of vaccination. Receptor source: a man aged 45 to 65 who received an inactivated influenza vaccine. The CDR3 runs from the conserved cysteine through the conserved F or W. D genes are given only for firm matches. Not all rows give a size; the values are once, few, many and, for expanded clones, a class.

d_gene: .; abundance: many; j_gene: TRBJ1-3; v_gene: TRBV4-1; CDR3nt: TGCGCCAGCAGCCAAGCTGGAAACACCATATATTTT; CDR3aa: CASSQAGNTIYF
d_gene: .; abundance: few; j_gene: TRBJ2-3; v_gene: TRBV7-3; CDR3nt: TGTGCCAGCAGCTTAAAAGTTGGAGATACGCAGTATTTT; CDR3aa: CASSLKVGDTQYF
d_gene: .; abundance: .; j_gene: TRBJ1-1; v_gene: TRBV7-9; CDR3nt: TGTGCCAGCAGCCCGGACAGAACCATGAACACTGAAGCTTTCTTT; CDR3aa: CASSPDRTMNTEAFF
d_gene: .; abundance: few; j_gene: TRBJ2-7; v_gene: TRBV14; CDR3nt: TGTGCCAGCAGCCAAGGTTCCCTCTCCTACGAGCAGTACTTC; CDR3aa: CASSQGSLSYEQYF
d_gene: .; abundance: few; j_gene: TRBJ2-7; v_gene: TRBV6-5; CDR3nt: TGTGCCAGCAGTTACGAAGGGGCCCCCTCCTACGAGCAGTACTTC; CDR3aa: CASSYEGAPSYEQYF
d_gene: .; abundance: .; j_gene: TRBJ1-5; v_gene: TRBV19; CDR3nt: TGTGCCACCAGACCATATAGCAATCAGCCCCAGCATTTT; CDR3aa: CATRPYSNQPQHF
d_gene: .; abundance: .; j_gene: TRBJ1-2; v_gene: TRBV5-1; CDR3nt: TGCGCCAGCAGCCCTACAGGGAACTATGGCTACACCTTC; CDR3aa: CASSPTGNYGYTF
d_gene: .; abundance: once; j_gene: TRBJ2-1; v_gene: TRBV9; CDR3nt: TGTGCCAGCTCGATCGGAGGGCAGGGGTCGAACGATGAGCAGTTCTTC; CDR3aa: CASSIGGQGSNDEQFF
d_gene: .; abundance: .; j_gene: TRBJ1-1; v_gene: TRBV18; CDR3nt: TGTGCCAGCTCACCACGGGCAGCTGGGGACACTGAAGCTTTCTTT; CDR3aa: CASSPRAAGDTEAFF
d_gene: TRBD1; abundance: .; j_gene: TRBJ1-2; v_gene: TRBV20-1; CDR3nt: TGCAGTGCTGTGGACAGGAGGTCTGGCTACACCTTC; CDR3aa: CSAVDRRSGYTF
d_gene: TRBD2; abundance: many; j_gene: TRBJ2-1; v_gene: TRBV11-2; CDR3nt: TGTGCCAGCAGGAAGCCGGGGGGGCGAGGAAATGAGCAGTTCTTC; CDR3aa: CASRKPGGRGNEQFF
d_gene: .; abundance: few; j_gene: TRBJ1-3; v_gene: TRBV28; CDR3nt: TGTGCCAGCAGGTTACCCAGGGGCCTCTCTGGAAACACCATATATTTT; CDR3aa: CASRLPRGLSGNTIYF
d_gene: TRBD1; abundance: few; j_gene: TRBJ2-1; v_gene: TRBV6-1; CDR3nt: TGTGCCAGCAGCCGACAGGGGGTGCATGAGCAGTTCTTC; CDR3aa: CASSRQGVHEQFF
d_gene: .; abundance: many; j_gene: TRBJ2-1; v_gene: TRBV12-3/TRBV12-4; CDR3nt: TGTGCCAGCAGTTTCATGTCTCTAAGAGGCAATGAGCAGTTCTTC; CDR3aa: CASSFMSLRGNEQFF
d_gene: .; abundance: .; j_gene: TRBJ2-5; v_gene: TRBV7-9; CDR3nt: TGTGCCAGCAGCCCGTCTCCGGACTGGGAGACCCAGTACTTC; CDR3aa: CASSPSPDWETQYF
d_gene: .; abundance: many; j_gene: TRBJ2-2; v_gene: TRBV5-1; CDR3nt: TGCGCCAGCAGCGATAGCGAATTCACCGGGGAGCTGTTTTTT; CDR3aa: CASSDSEFTGELFF
d_gene: TRBD1; abundance: many; j_gene: TRBJ1-2; v_gene: TRBV7-2; CDR3nt: TGTGCCAGCAGACAACGGGACAGCGCGTATATGGGCTACACCTTC; CDR3aa: CASRQRDSAYMGYTF
d_gene: .; abundance: .; j_gene: TRBJ2-7; v_gene: TRBV6-2/TRBV6-3; CDR3nt: TGTGCCAGCAGTTACTTTAGCTCCTACGAGCAGTACTTC; CDR3aa: CASSYFSSYEQYF
d_gene: .; abundance: .; j_gene: TRBJ2-3; v_gene: TRBV4-2; CDR3nt: TGTGCCAGCAGCCGGACTTCGGGGGCAGATACGCAGTATTTT; CDR3aa: CASSRTSGADTQYF
d_gene: TRBD1; abundance: few; j_gene: TRBJ1-5; v_gene: TRBV7-2; CDR3nt: TGTGCCAGCAGCTCGACGGGACAGGGGGTTCAGCCCCAGCATTTT; CDR3aa: CASSSTGQGVQPQHF
d_gene: TRBD1; abundance: few; j_gene: TRBJ1-1; v_gene: TRBV6-2/TRBV6-3; CDR3nt: TGTGCCAGCAGTTACTCGTCAGGGGGCGGCACTGAAGCTTTCTTT; CDR3aa: CASSYSSGGGTEAFF
d_gene: TRBD1; abundance: many; j_gene: TRBJ2-6; v_gene: TRBV11-1; CDR3nt: TGTGCCAGCAGCTTAAATCGGGACAGGGCTCCTGGGGCCAACGTCCTGACTTTC; CDR3aa: CASSLNRDRAPGANVLTF
d_gene: TRBD1; abundance: .; j_gene: TRBJ1-2; v_gene: TRBV4-2; CDR3nt: TGTGCCAGCAGCCAAGCGGACAGGGGGCCCTATGGCTACACCTTC; CDR3aa: CASSQADRGPYGYTF
d_gene: TRBD1; abundance: few; j_gene: TRBJ2-5; v_gene: TRBV28; CDR3nt: TGTGCCAGCAGTCCGAGGGACAGGGGGCGAAGAGAGACCCAGTACTTC; CDR3aa: CASSPRDRGRRETQYF
d_gene: .; abundance: many; j_gene: TRBJ2-1; v_gene: TRBV6-1; CDR3nt: TGTGCCAGCAGCGTAGTATTAGGGGGTAATAAAGAGCAGTTCTTC; CDR3aa: CASSVVLGGNKEQFF
d_gene: .; abundance: few; j_gene: TRBJ2-7; v_gene: TRBV4-2; CDR3nt: TGTGCCAGCAGCCAAGATCGTCAGGCCTCCTACGAGCAGTACTTC; CDR3aa: CASSQDRQASYEQYF
d_gene: .; abundance: .; j_gene: TRBJ2-5; v_gene: TRBV18; CDR3nt: TGTGCCAGCTCACTAAACGTACAAGAGACCCAGTACTTC; CDR3aa: CASSLNVQETQYF
d_gene: .; abundance: .; j_gene: TRBJ1-5; v_gene: TRBV4-1; CDR3nt: TGCGCCAGCAGCCAACTGGACGGAAGAAATCAGCCCCAGCATTTT; CDR3aa: CASSQLDGRNQPQHF
d_gene: .; abundance: .; j_gene: TRBJ2-1; v_gene: TRBV29-1; CDR3nt: TGCAGCGGGGCGAGTCGCTCCTACAATGAGCAGTTCTTC; CDR3aa: CSGASRSYNEQFF
d_gene: TRBD2; abundance: .; j_gene: TRBJ2-5; v_gene: TRBV20-1; CDR3nt: TGCAGTGCTAGAAGCGGGCTAGCGGGGGGGTACCAAGAGACCCAGTACTTC; CDR3aa: CSARSGLAGGYQETQYF
d_gene: TRBD2; abundance: once; j_gene: TRBJ2-4; v_gene: TRBV18; CDR3nt: TGTGCCAGCTCAGAGCTAGCGGGGGTGCTAGCCAAAAACATTCAGTACTTC; CDR3aa: CASSELAGVLAKNIQYF
d_gene: .; abundance: .; j_gene: TRBJ2-3; v_gene: TRBV6-2/TRBV6-3; CDR3nt: TGTGCCAGCAGTTACCCTAGGGTCGGTTTGAGGTCGACCGATACGCAGTATTTT; CDR3aa: CASSYPRVGLRSTDTQYF
d_gene: TRBD2; abundance: .; j_gene: TRBJ2-3; v_gene: TRBV12-3/TRBV12-4; CDR3nt: TGTGCCAGCAGTCCGCCAAGACTAGCGGGAGGCCCAGATACGCAGTATTTT; CDR3aa: CASSPPRLAGGPDTQYF
d_gene: TRBD1; abundance: .; j_gene: TRBJ2-1; v_gene: TRBV11-3; CDR3nt: TGTGCCAGCAGCGTGACAGGGGGCAGTGAGCAGTTCTTC; CDR3aa: CASSVTGGSEQFF
d_gene: .; abundance: .; j_gene: TRBJ1-5; v_gene: TRBV5-6; CDR3nt: TGTGCCAGCAGTAGACGTGGGGGCAATCAGCCCCAGCATTTT; CDR3aa: CASSRRGGNQPQHF
d_gene: TRBD2; abundance: medium-sized; j_gene: TRBJ2-1; v_gene: TRBV5-1; CDR3nt: TGCGCCAGCAGCTTGGTGGCGGGGGAGTACAATGAGCAGTTCTTC; CDR3aa: CASSLVAGEYNEQFF
d_gene: .; abundance: few; j_gene: TRBJ2-1; v_gene: TRBV4-3; CDR3nt: TGCGCCAGCAGCCAAGATGGGCGCCGCGATGAGCAGTTCTTC; CDR3aa: CASSQDGRRDEQFF
d_gene: .; abundance: few; j_gene: TRBJ1-2; v_gene: TRBV6-2/TRBV6-3; CDR3nt: TGTGCCAGCAGCCTGACGGTTTATGGCTACACCTTC; CDR3aa: CASSLTVYGYTF
d_gene: .; abundance: few; j_gene: TRBJ1-2; v_gene: TRBV20-1; CDR3nt: TGCTGTGCTAGAGATCCCAGCCGAACTAACTATGGCTACACCTTC; CDR3aa: CCARDPSRTNYGYTF
d_gene: .; abundance: many; j_gene: TRBJ2-3; v_gene: TRBV5-1; CDR3nt: TGCGCCAGCAGCGAATTTAATACAGATACGCAGTATTTT; CDR3aa: CASSEFNTDTQYF
d_gene: TRBD1; abundance: many; j_gene: TRBJ2-7; v_gene: TRBV27; CDR3nt: TGTGCCAGCAGTTTATCCCCGGACAGGCGCTACGAGCAGTACTTC; CDR3aa: CASSLSPDRRYEQYF
d_gene: TRBD2; abundance: few; j_gene: TRBJ2-3; v_gene: TRBV19; CDR3nt: TGTGCCAGTAGTATTTTGACTAGCGGACCCACAGATACGCAGTATTTT; CDR3aa: CASSILTSGPTDTQYF
d_gene: .; abundance: many; j_gene: TRBJ2-1; v_gene: TRBV4-2; CDR3nt: TGTGCCAGCAGCCAGAGCCTAGGTGTTGAGCAGTTCTTC; CDR3aa: CASSQSLGVEQFF
d_gene: TRBD2; abundance: few; j_gene: TRBJ2-7; v_gene: TRBV28; CDR3nt: TGTGCCAGCAGTTTATCGCGGGGGGGACAGTACTTC; CDR3aa: CASSLSRGGQYF
d_gene: TRBD1; abundance: .; j_gene: TRBJ1-1; v_gene: TRBV14; CDR3nt: TGTGCCAGCAGCCTTGGGACAGGGCTGACGGCTTTCTTT; CDR3aa: CASSLGTGLTAFF
d_gene: .; abundance: .; j_gene: TRBJ2-2; v_gene: TRBV6-6; CDR3nt: TGTGCCAGCACGGAGAACACCGGGGAGCTGTTTTTT; CDR3aa: CASTENTGELFF
d_gene: .; abundance: few; j_gene: TRBJ2-2; v_gene: TRBV7-9; CDR3nt: TGTGCCAGCAGCTCAACCGAGGGCGGGGAGCTGTTTTTT; CDR3aa: CASSSTEGGELFF
d_gene: .; abundance: few; j_gene: TRBJ2-7; v_gene: TRBV15; CDR3nt: TGTGCCACCAGCCGGGGTGGGACACCGACCTACGAGCAGTACTTC; CDR3aa: CATSRGGTPTYEQYF
d_gene: TRBD1; abundance: .; j_gene: TRBJ1-1; v_gene: TRBV28; CDR3nt: TGTGCCAGCAGAAATCACAGGGGGCAGGATGCTTTCTTT; CDR3aa: CASRNHRGQDAFF
d_gene: .; abundance: many; j_gene: TRBJ2-1; v_gene: TRBV7-2; CDR3nt: TGTGCCAGCAGTCCGGGGTACCCCTACAATGAGCAGTTCTTC; CDR3aa: CASSPGYPYNEQFF
d_gene: .; abundance: few; j_gene: TRBJ1-2; v_gene: TRBV6-2/TRBV6-3; CDR3nt: TGTGCCAGCAGCCGCCCGGACTCAAACTATGGCTACACCTTC; CDR3aa: CASSRPDSNYGYTF
d_gene: TRBD1; abundance: few; j_gene: TRBJ1-5; v_gene: TRBV19; CDR3nt: TGTGCCAGTAGTCCCGGACAGGGGCGCAATCAGCCCCAGCATTTT; CDR3aa: CASSPGQGRNQPQHF
d_gene: .; abundance: many; j_gene: TRBJ1-5; v_gene: TRBV5-5; CDR3nt: TGTGCCAGCAGCTCCATGGCGGGGGATAGCAATCAGCCCCAGCATTTT; CDR3aa: CASSSMAGDSNQPQHF
d_gene: .; abundance: .; j_gene: TRBJ2-3; v_gene: TRBV7-2; CDR3nt: TGTGCCAGCAGCACGGATTGGGGTGGGCAGTATTTT; CDR3aa: CASSTDWGGQYF
d_gene: TRBD1; abundance: few; j_gene: TRBJ2-7; v_gene: TRBV6-5; CDR3nt: TGTGCCAGCAGTTACTCACCCCAGGGGGCCTACGAGCAGTACTTC; CDR3aa: CASSYSPQGAYEQYF
d_gene: .; abundance: .; j_gene: TRBJ2-5; v_gene: TRBV6-2/TRBV6-3; CDR3nt: TGTGCCAGTCACGACCAACGAAGGGAGACCCAGTACTTC; CDR3aa: CASHDQRRETQYF
d_gene: .; abundance: few; j_gene: TRBJ2-1; v_gene: TRBV7-8; CDR3nt: TGTGCCAGCAGCTTAGGGACGGTCGGGGCCTACGAGCAGTTCTTC; CDR3aa: CASSLGTVGAYEQFF
d_gene: .; abundance: .; j_gene: TRBJ1-6; v_gene: TRBV4-3; CDR3nt: TGCGCCAGCAGCCAATCAGGGAGCTCCTATAATTCACCCCTCCACTTT; CDR3aa: CASSQSGSSYNSPLHF